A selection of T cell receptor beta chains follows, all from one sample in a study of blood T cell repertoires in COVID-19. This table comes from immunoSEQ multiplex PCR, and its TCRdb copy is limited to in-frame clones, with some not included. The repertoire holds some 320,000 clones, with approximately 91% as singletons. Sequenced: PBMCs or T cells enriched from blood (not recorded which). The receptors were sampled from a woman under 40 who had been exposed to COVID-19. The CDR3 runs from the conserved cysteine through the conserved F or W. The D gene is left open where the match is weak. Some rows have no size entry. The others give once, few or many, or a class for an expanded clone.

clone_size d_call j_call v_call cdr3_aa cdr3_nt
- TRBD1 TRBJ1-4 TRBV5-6 CASSGDRGWVATNEKLFF TGTGCCAGCAGCGGGGACAGGGGTTGGGTTGCAACTAATGAAAAACTGTTTTTT
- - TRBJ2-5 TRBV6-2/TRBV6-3 CASSRGIGAQYF TGTGCCAGCAGTAGGGGGATCGGGGCCCAGTACTTC
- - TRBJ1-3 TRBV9 CASSPSGSGNTIYF TGTGCCAGCAGCCCGTCAGGCTCTGGAAACACCATATATTTT
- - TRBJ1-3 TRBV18 CASSPPPLSSGNTIYF TGTGCCAGCTCACCACCGCCGCTCAGCTCTGGAAACACCATATATTTT
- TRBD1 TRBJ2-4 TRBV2 CATQGNLLAKNIQYF TGTGCCACACAGGGGAACTTACTAGCCAAAAACATTCAGTACTTC
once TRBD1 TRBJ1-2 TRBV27 CASSSWTGTDYTF TGTGCCAGCAGTTCGTGGACAGGGACCGACTACACCTTC
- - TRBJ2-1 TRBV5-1 CASSLDAYNEQFF TGCGCCAGCAGCTTGGACGCGTACAATGAGCAGTTCTTC
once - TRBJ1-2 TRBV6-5 CARPTPAGLIMAYTF TGTGCCAGACCCACCCCCGCGGGGCTAATAATGGCCTACACCTTC
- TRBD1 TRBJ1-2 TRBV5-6 CASSVRDRAGYTF TGTGCCAGCAGCGTCCGGGACAGGGCTGGCTACACCTTC
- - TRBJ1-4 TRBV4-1 CASSQRGSTNEKLFF TGCGCCAGCAGCCAAAGGGGCAGTACTAATGAAAAACTGTTTTTT
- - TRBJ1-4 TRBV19 CASREPGQTNEKLFF TGTGCCAGTAGGGAACCGGGACAAACTAATGAAAAACTGTTTTTT
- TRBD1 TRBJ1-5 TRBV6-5 CASSYSGTGGQPQHF TGTGCCAGCAGTTACTCAGGGACAGGGGGTCAGCCCCAGCATTTT
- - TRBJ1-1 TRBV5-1 CASSLGVLGTEAFF TGCGCCAGCAGCTTGGGGGTTCTCGGGACTGAAGCTTTCTTT
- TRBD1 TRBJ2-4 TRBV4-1 CASSPTGGPDIQYF TGCGCCAGCAGCCCCACAGGGGGCCCGGACATTCAGTACTTC
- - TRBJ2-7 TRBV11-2 CASSLRQTYEQYF TGTGCCAGCAGCTTAAGACAAACCTACGAGCAGTACTTC
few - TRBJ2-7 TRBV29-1 CSVVRTDYEQYF TGCAGCGTTGTTAGGACAGACTACGAGCAGTACTTC
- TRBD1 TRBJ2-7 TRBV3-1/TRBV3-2 CASQLTGLEYEQYF TGTGCCAGCCAACTGACAGGGTTGGAGTACGAGCAGTACTTC